The 25 T cell receptor beta chains below were found in one sample sequenced in a study of blood T cells in healthy people across ages (dated by TCRdb to the mid-2010s). Libraries came from 5' RACE. The sequencer listed for this sample is Illumina HiSeq 2500. A second roughly 6 to 12 cycle PCR used a sample-barcoded 5' primer and a J-beta primer mix. TCRdb reran the public reads through fastp at Q25 and MiXCR, keeping productive beta chains. Entries are consolidated by CDR3 protein sequence, retaining the most common genes and DNA. In all, the sample holds around 670,000 distinct CDR3 sequences, and roughly 30% of those were seen once. The ten biggest clones cover 15% to 18% of the sample. Sequencing input: blood. The receptor source for this set is a woman at least 80 years old in good health.

This clonotype was counted at least ten times. The chain has TRBV20-1 and TRBJ2-7; either TRBD1 or TRBD2 may supply D (5 bases each). The CDR3 spans 14 residues. The germline gives CDR1 DFQATT, CDR2 SNEGSKA (reference sequence). V was trimmed by 7 bases and J by 0 bases, leaving 16 bases between them. This CDR3 reads CSVAPRDPSYEQYF. CDR3 DNA sequence: TGCAGTGTTGCCCCCCGGGACCCCTCCTACGAGCAGTACTTC.

This clonotype was observed many times. The CDR3 nucleotides read TGTGCCAGCAGTCGGGACAGGCTGGGGGAGCAGTACTTC. This sequence encodes CASSRDRLGEQYF. The V gene is TRBV14, the J gene TRBJ2-7; 8 bases fit TRBD1. The CDR3 spans 13 residues. Looked up from germline, CDR1 is SGHDN and CDR2 is FVKESK. Trimming at V came to 6 bases and at J to 7 bases, leaving 8 bases not matched to a gene. Combining the CDR3 with reference TRBV14 and TRBJ2-7 gives the whole variable domain EAGVTQFPSHSVIEKGQTVTLRCDPISGHDNLYWYRRVMGKEIKFLLHFVKESKQDESGMPNNRFLAERTGGTYSTLKVQPAELEDSGVYFCASSRDRLGEQYFGPGTRLTVT.

This clonotype was seen only a few times. The chain's CDR3 is CASSQVGGGTEAFF. The CDR3 coding sequence is TGTGCCAGCAGCCAAGTTGGGGGAGGCACTGAAGCTTTCTTT. J is TRBJ1-1 and V is TRBV3-1, with D tentatively TRBD1 (5 bases). The germline V gene has CDR1 LGHDT and CDR2 YNNKEL (reference sequence). Between the trimmed V and J ends, which lost 1 base and 4 bases, there was a span of 10 bases. This CDR3 contains 14 residues.

This clonotype appeared many times. The V call is TRBV20-1, the J call TRBJ2-5; TRBD2 agrees at 13 bases. This CDR3 has 16 amino acids. Trimming at V came to 4 bases and at J to 2 bases, leaving 7 bases not matched to a gene. Germline CDR1 DFQATT, CDR2 SNEGSKA (reference sequence). The CDR3 here is CSATRLAGGLQETQYF. CDR3 bases: TGCAGTGCTACACGACTAGCGGGGGGCCTTCAAGAGACCCAGTACTTC.

This clonotype appeared many times. J is TRBJ1-1 and V is TRBV6-6, with D hard to call. The ends were cut back, 6 bases at V and 7 bases at J, with 12 bases in the middle. The CDR3 loop spans 12 amino acids. Looked up from germline, CDR1 is MNHNY and CDR2 is SVGAGI (reference sequence). The CDR3: CASSNRIVEAFF. The CDR3 bases are TGTGCCAGCAGCAACCGGATAGTTGAAGCTTTCTTT.

This clonotype has ten or more counts. The V and J genes are TRBV5-1 and TRBJ2-1; a weak D match, TRBD2 (5 bases). Trimming stripped 3 bases from V and 6 bases from J, with 16 bases between. The germline CDR1 and CDR2 sequences are SGHRS and YFSETQ. This CDR3 comprises 15 residues. CDR3 sequence: CASSSDLGSGNEQFF. DNA of the CDR3: TGCGCCAGCAGCTCGGACTTGGGGTCCGGCAATGAGCAGTTCTTC.

This clonotype was detected ten times or more. This rearrangement joins TRBV6-1 to TRBJ2-7, with a weak D call TRBD2 (6 bases). Germline V lookup: CDR1 MNHNS, CDR2 SASEGT. The CDR3 covers 13 residues. V lost 0 bases and J lost 6, with 9 bases in between. DNA for the CDR3: TGTGCCAGCAGTGAAGCCGGAGCGGGCGAGCAGTACTTC. As protein: CASSEAGAGEQYF.

As to this clonotype: Given a much more abundant clone one base away, this may be a read error. The chain joins TRBV12-3 or TRBV12-4 to TRBJ2-5, with 7 bases aligning to TRBD2. The V and J ends lost 3 bases and 9 bases, in that order; junction bases with no gene match: 7. CDR3 length: 13 amino acids. In DNA form, the CDR3 reads TGTGCCAGCAGTTTCGGGACTAACGAATCCCAGTACTTC. This codes for CASSFGTNESQYF.

This clonotype has a handful of counts. The chain combines TRBV9 with TRBJ2-1; the D gene could be TRBD1 or TRBD2 (5 bases each). With the DNA end fitting TRBJ2-7 better, the J assignment may be wrong. Germline V gene lookup returns CDR1 SGDLS and CDR2 YYNGEE. The CDR3 sequence is 16 residues long. The CDR3 region is CASSVGGSRAYNEQYF. For the CDR3, the DNA is TGTGCCAGCAGCGTAGGGGGGAGTCGGGCCTACAATGAGCAGTACTTC.

This clonotype was seen repeatedly, ten times or more. The chain links TRBV5-1 to TRBJ1-5; a possible D gene is TRBD1 (6 bases). V lost 0 bases, J lost 2 bases, and 9 bases lay in between. Germline V gives CDR1 SGHRS, CDR2 YFSETQ. The CDR3 spans 15 residues. CDR3 sequence reads: CASSLEGVGNQPQHF. For the CDR3, the DNA is TGCGCCAGCAGCTTGGAGGGGGTTGGCAATCAGCCCCAGCATTTT. The complete variable domain, with remaining parts taken from reference TRBV5-1 and TRBJ1-5, reads KAGVTQTPRYLIKTRGQQVTLSCSPISGHRSVSWYQQTPGQGLQFLFEYFSETQRNKGNFPGRFSGRQFSNSRSEMNVSTLELGDSALYLCASSLEGVGNQPQHFGDGTRLSIL.

This clonotype was detected many times. This chain links TRBV20-1 with TRBJ2-3; the D is unclear. The CDR3 runs 11 residues. Trimming removed 3 bases from V and 9 bases from J, with 10 bases in between. The germline gives CDR1 DFQATT, CDR2 SNEGSKA (reference sequence). CDR3 in amino acids: CSASLGATQYF. The CDR3 DNA is TGCAGTGCTAGCTTGGGCGCAACGCAGTATTTT.

This clonotype was counted only a few times. The chain combines TRBV6-2 or TRBV6-3 with TRBJ1-1; tentatively, D is TRBD1 (6 bases). Trimming took 0 bases from V and 1 from J, leaving 18 bases between them. The germline CDR1 and CDR2 sequences are MNHEY and SVGEGT. The CDR3 has 18 amino acids. The CDR3 nucleotides are TGTGCCAGCAGTTACTCACAAGGTCGGGGACAAGGGAACACTGAAGCTTTCTTT. Protein product: CASSYSQGRGQGNTEAFF.

This clonotype was detected ten times or more. CDR3 region: CASSLGWGDNQPQHF. CDR3 DNA: TGTGCCAGCAGCCTAGGGTGGGGGGACAATCAGCCCCAGCATTTT. The genes are TRBV6-5 and TRBJ1-5; D may be TRBD1 (5 bases). CDR3 length: 15 residues. Trimming shortened V by 6 bases and J by 3 bases, and 15 bases separated the two germline ends. CDR1 is MNHEY, CDR2 SVGAGI, per germline.

The chain's CDR3 is CSAGLAGGPVNQETQYF. CDR3 DNA: TGCAGTGCCGGACTAGCGGGGGGGCCGGTAAATCAAGAGACCCAGTACTTC. V gene TRBV20-1 combines with J gene TRBJ2-5; 15 nucleotides match TRBD2. Losses at the gene ends were 6 bases for V and 2 bases for J; bases not matched to a gene: 10. Per the germline V gene, CDR1 is DFQATT and CDR2 is SNEGSKA (reference sequence). This CDR3 region has 17 residues.

This clonotype has at least ten counts. The genes are TRBV4-2 and TRBJ1-2, with D perhaps matching TRBD1 (5 bases). V dropped 0 bases and J dropped 2 bases, with 13 bases sitting between them. CDR1 and CDR2 (germline): LGHNA, YNFKEQ. CDR3 length: 16 residues. CDR3 DNA sequence: TGTGCCAGCAGCCAAGATTCTGGGGCGCGGAACTATGGCTACACCTTC. Amino acids: CASSQDSGARNYGYTF.

This clonotype was found a few times. One base away lies a much larger clone, so this may be a sequencing read error. The V and J genes are TRBV20-1 and TRBJ2-7; TRBD2 matches 14 bases. Unmatched junction bases numbered 20, after V lost 3 bases and J lost 10 bases. CDR1 and CDR2 (germline): DFQATT, SNEGSKA (reference sequence). CDR3 size: 18 residues. The CDR3 reads CSARDAGTSGGHGEAQYF. The DNA for the CDR3 is TGCAGTGCTAGGGACGCCGGGACTAGCGGGGGACATGGAGAGGCCCAGTACTTC.

This chain joins TRBV5-1 and TRBJ1-1; no reliable D call. V lost 2 bases, J lost 1 base, and 12 bases lay in between. Germline CDR1 reads SGHRS; CDR2 reads YFSETQ. The CDR3 spans 15 residues. This CDR3 is CASSFERSGNTEAFF. Here the CDR3 DNA reads TGCGCCAGCAGCTTTGAACGTTCGGGGAACACTGAAGCTTTCTTT. Full variable domain (remainder filled in from reference TRBV5-1 and TRBJ1-1): KAGVTQTPRYLIKTRGQQVTLSCSPISGHRSVSWYQQTPGQGLQFLFEYFSETQRNKGNFPGRFSGRQFSNSRSEMNVSTLELGDSALYLCASSFERSGNTEAFFGQGTRLTVV.

This clonotype was seen a handful of times. This chain links TRBV20-1 with TRBJ1-4; D call uncertain. Germline values: CDR1 DFQATT, CDR2 SNEGSKA (reference sequence). This CDR3 is built from 14 residues. V was pared by 6 bases and J by 6 bases, with 17 bases between. The CDR3 DNA is TGCAGTGCCGTCTGGCCCCTTGGTTATGAAAAACTGTTTTTT. This gives the protein CSAVWPLGYEKLFF.

The chain carries TRBV4-1 and TRBJ2-6; D might be TRBD2 (5 bases). Germline CDR1 MGHRA, CDR2 YSYEKL. CDR3 size: 17 residues. V was clipped by 5 bases and J by 0 bases, with 14 bases between them. The CDR3 reads CASSLGSQSSGANVLTF. DNA for the CDR3: TGCGCCAGCAGCTTGGGGAGCCAGAGCTCTGGGGCCAACGTCCTGACTTTC.

This clonotype was observed many times. This chain uses TRBV9 with TRBJ2-5; D possibly uses TRBD1 or TRBD2 (5 bases each). The V gene's germline CDR1 is SGDLS and CDR2 YYNGEE. The CDR3 is 13 amino acids. The ends were cut back, 3 bases at V and 4 bases at J, with 10 bases in the middle. CDR3 amino acids: CASSATGGETQYF. Here the CDR3 DNA reads TGTGCCAGCAGCGCTACAGGAGGAGAGACCCAGTACTTC.

In its sample, this clonotype was seen a few times. Possible read error: a much larger clone is one base away. V and J are TRBV10-3 and TRBJ1-1, with D tentatively TRBD1 (5 bases). The V and J ends lost 5 bases and 7 bases respectively, with 17 bases between them. The CDR3 sequence is 14 residues long. CDR1 ENHRY and CDR2 SYGVKD come from the germline V gene. CDR3 DNA: TGTGCCATCAGTTTCGACGGGGGGAGGGATGAAGCTTTCTTT. It translates to CAISFDGGRDEAFF.

This clonotype showed up many times. The rearrangement links TRBV5-1 to TRBJ2-7; 8 nucleotides line up with TRBD1. The CDR3 has 15 amino acids. V was clipped by 0 bases and J by 4 bases; unmatched bases: 6. The V gene's germline CDR1 is SGHRS and CDR2 YFSETQ. CDR3 coding DNA: TGCGCCAGCAGCTTGGAACCAGGGGGCAGGTACGAGCAGTACTTC. Translation gives CASSLEPGGRYEQYF.

This clonotype was seen ten or more times. The gene calls are TRBV6-1 and TRBJ2-7; the match to TRBD1 covers 7 bases. Trimming cost V 6 bases and J 3 bases; bases outside gene matches: 8. CDR1 is MNHNS, CDR2 SASEGT, per germline. CDR3 size: 14 residues. CDR3 sequence (DNA): TGTGCCAGCAGCGCACAGGGGCTCTTCTACGAGCAGTACTTC. Translating it yields CASSAQGLFYEQYF.

This clonotype was recorded at least ten times. V and J are TRBV27 and TRBJ2-3, with 11 bases fitting TRBD1. CDR3 size: 15 residues. The V gene's germline CDR1 is MNHEY and CDR2 SMNVEV (reference sequence). J gave up 3 bases and V 6 bases, and 5 bases lay outside the gene matches. The CDR3 reads CASSKGTGGTDTQYF. The CDR3 bases are TGTGCCAGCAGCAAAGGGACAGGGGGGACAGATACGCAGTATTTT.

This clonotype was seen a few times. The V gene is TRBV3-1, the J gene TRBJ2-5; 8 bases are shared with TRBD1. Germline V gene data show CDR1 as LGHDT and CDR2 as YNNKEL (reference sequence). Trimming cost V 2 bases and J 1 base; bases outside gene matches: 6. CDR3 length: 16 amino acids. The CDR3 spells CASSQIRTGSQETQYF. The CDR3 DNA reads as TGTGCCAGCAGCCAAATCCGGACAGGGTCCCAAGAGACCCAGTACTTC.